Described below is a single T cell receptor (beta chain) sequence and its context. Its antigen is currently unknown. PCR employed 60 Vbeta and 13 Jbeta primers. Original processing methods: A follow-up analysis tallied 65 million to 80 million unique TCR beta chains, roughly 11 million shared. Profiling relied on immunoSEQ multiplex PCR, and the TCRdb table lists in-frame clones only, not all of them. That table gives V, J and clone size, and the DNA gave D and trimming. The table has over 95,000 clones, 70% to 85% seen once; the top ten hold around 9.9%. This sample is drawn from a study of cytomegalovirus exposure and HLA in healthy donors. Study-wide results and limits: Several top significant clusters appeared, in a later analysis, to be linked to common viral pathogens. As a later analysis showed, a missense DCLRE1C variant was linked to trimming of TCR beta V- and J-genes.

This CDR3 spans 12 amino acids. The V and J ends lost 3 bases and 8 bases respectively, with 8 bases between them. Germline lookup yields CDR1 SGHTA and CDR2 FQGNSA. The TCR comes from a man in his forties in good health and CMV-seropositive. Sequenced material: PBMCs. The chain recombines TRBV7-2 with TRBJ2-1; the D is unclear. Here the CDR3 DNA reads TGTGCCAGCAGCTTCGTCGAGGATGAGCAGTTCTTC. Encoded protein: CASSFVEDEQFF. The whole variable domain, remainder taken from reference TRBV7-2 and TRBJ2-1, is GAGVSQSPSNKVTEKGKDVELRCDPISGHTALYWYRQSLGQGLEFLIYFQGNSAPDKSGLPSDRFSAERTGGSVSTLTIQRTQQEDSAVYLCASSFVEDEQFFGPGTRLTVL.